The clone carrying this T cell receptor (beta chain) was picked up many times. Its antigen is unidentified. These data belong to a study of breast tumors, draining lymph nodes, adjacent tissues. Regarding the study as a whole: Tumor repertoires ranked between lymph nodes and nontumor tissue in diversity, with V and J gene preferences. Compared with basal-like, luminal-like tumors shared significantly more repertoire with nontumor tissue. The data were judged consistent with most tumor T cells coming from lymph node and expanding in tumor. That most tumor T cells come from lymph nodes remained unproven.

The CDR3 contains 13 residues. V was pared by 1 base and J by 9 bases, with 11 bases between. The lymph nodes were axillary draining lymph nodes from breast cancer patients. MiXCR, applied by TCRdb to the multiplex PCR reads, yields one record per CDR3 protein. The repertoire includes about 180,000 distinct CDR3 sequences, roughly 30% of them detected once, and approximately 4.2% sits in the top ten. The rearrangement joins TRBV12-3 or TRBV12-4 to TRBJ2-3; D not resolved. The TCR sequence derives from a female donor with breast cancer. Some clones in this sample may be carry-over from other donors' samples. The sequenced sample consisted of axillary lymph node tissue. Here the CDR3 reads CASSLGGFLTQYF. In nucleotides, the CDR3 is TGTGCCAGCAGTTTAGGCGGCTTCTTAACGCAGTATTTT.